Each of the 19 T cell receptor beta chains below was sequenced from the same sample in a study of blood T cell repertoires in COVID-19. Assay: immunoSEQ multiplex PCR; the TCRdb copy retains only in-frame clones and omits some. The top ten clones hold roughly 0.77% of a sample with under 200,000 clones, approximately 91% of them seen once. The sample consisted of PBMCs or T cells enriched from blood (not recorded which). Source of these receptors: a woman under 30 who had recovered from COVID-19.

The chain uses TRBV5-4 and TRBJ1-2; 7 nucleotides match TRBD1. This CDR3 has 14 amino acids. Germline V gene sequence: CDR1 SGHNT, CDR2 YYREEE (reference sequence). The V gene end was trimmed by 6 bases and the J gene end by 2 bases; junction bases not matched to a gene: 7. In DNA, the CDR3 is TGTGCCAGCACCGAGGGGACAGTGAACTATGGCTACACCTTC. This gives the protein CASTEGTVNYGYTF. Together with reference TRBV5-4 and TRBJ1-2, the CDR3 gives the full variable domain: ETGVTQSPTHLIKTRGQQVTLRCSSQSGHNTVSWYQQALGQGPQFIFQYYREEENGRGNFPPRFSGLQFPNYSSELNVNALELDDSALYLCASTEGTVNYGYTFGSGTRLTVV.

This sequence joins TRBV4-1 and TRBJ2-7, with 8 bases lining up with TRBD2. Germline V gene sequence: CDR1 MGHRA, CDR2 YSYEKL. J gave up 1 base and V 4 bases, and 6 bases lay outside the gene matches. The CDR3 covers 15 residues. The CDR3: CASSPREAGSYEQYF. The CDR3 bases are TGCGCCAGCAGCCCGCGGGAGGCCGGGTCCTACGAGCAGTACTTC.

This chain uses TRBV28 with TRBJ2-7; 7 nucleotides match TRBD1. Per the germline V gene, CDR1 is MDHEN and CDR2 is SYDVKM. This CDR3 contains 16 residues. V was clipped by 7 bases and J by 0 bases; unmatched bases: 12. As DNA, the CDR3 is TGTGCCAGCACAACCGGGACAGCGGAGTCCTCCTACGAGCAGTACTTC. Translated, it gives CASTTGTAESSYEQYF.

The chain employs TRBV2 and TRBJ2-1, with TRBD2 identical over 10 bases. V lost 0 bases and J lost 5; bases outside the gene matches: 10. This CDR3 has 18 amino acids. Germline assignment: CDR1 SNHLY and CDR2 FYNNEI. CDR3 coding DNA: TGTGCCAGCAGTGAAGCCTTGGCTAGCGGGAGATATCACAATGAGCAGTTCTTC. This sequence encodes CASSEALASGRYHNEQFF.

V is TRBV27 and J is TRBJ2-7; TRBD1 agrees at 10 bases. The CDR3 totals 16 residues. In germline, CDR1 is MNHEY, CDR2 SMNVEV (reference sequence). The trim removed 3 bases at V and 2 bases at J, leaving 7 bases unmatched. The CDR3 loop is CASSFSSGTGAYEQYF. CDR3 in DNA: TGTGCCAGCAGTTTTTCCTCCGGGACAGGGGCCTACGAGCAGTACTTC.

The rearrangement uses TRBV11-2 and TRBJ2-2, with 11 bases matching TRBD2. After removal of 5 bases from V and 1 base from J, the junction contained 9 bases not matched to a gene. This CDR3 has 18 residues. The germline V gene encodes CDR1 SGHAT and CDR2 FQNNGV. For the CDR3, the DNA is TGTGCCAGCAGCAAATCTCTAGCGGGAGGTTTGAACACCGGGGAGCTGTTTTTT. Its translation is CASSKSLAGGLNTGELFF.

The rearrangement joins TRBV19 to TRBJ1-2, with TRBD1 matching over 9 bases. Per germline, CDR1 LNHDA and CDR2 SQIVND (reference sequence). The V segment lost 7 bases and the J segment 1 base; nucleotides outside the gene matches: 13. This CDR3 has 17 residues. The chain's CDR3 is CASIGRDRENLNYGYTF. In DNA, the CDR3 is TGTGCCAGTATAGGGAGGGACAGGGAAAACCTTAACTATGGCTACACCTTC.

The J gene is TRBJ2-7, the V gene TRBV6-5; TRBD1 is a possible D gene (6 bases). V lost 5 bases, J lost 3 bases, and 11 bases lay in between. Germline CDR1 MNHEY, CDR2 SVGAGI. CDR3 length: 13 residues. CDR3 nucleotides: TGTGCCAGCAGTCCCGACAGGATCTACGAGCAGTACTTC. It translates to CASSPDRIYEQYF.

The rearrangement links TRBV7-8 to TRBJ1-2, with 7 bases matching TRBD1. Per germline, CDR1 SGHVS and CDR2 FQNEAQ. The CDR3 runs to 15 residues. The V segment lost 5 bases and the J segment 3 bases; nucleotides outside the gene matches: 9. CDR3 in DNA: TGTGCCAGCAGCCCCCGTTTGGGACAGTACTATGGCTACACCTTC. Translating gives CASSPRLGQYYGYTF.

The chain couples TRBV12-3 or TRBV12-4 to TRBJ1-5; D unclear. Deletions cut 0 bases from V and 11 bases from J, with 8 bases between. This CDR3 has 12 amino acids. CDR3 protein: CASSLAQGAQHF. Here the CDR3 DNA reads TGTGCCAGCAGTTTAGCGCAAGGAGCCCAGCATTTT.

J is TRBJ2-5 and V is TRBV18; no clear D. Germline V CDR1 and CDR2: KGHSH, LQKENI. V was trimmed by 0 bases and J by 1 base, leaving 6 bases between them. The CDR3 sequence is 14 residues long. The CDR3 is CASSPPSTQETQYF. CDR3 bases: TGTGCCAGCTCACCACCTAGCACCCAAGAGACCCAGTACTTC.

In nucleotides, the CDR3 is TGTGCCAGCAGCGTAGGGACAGGGAGCCAAGAGACCCAGTACTTC. Translating it yields CASSVGTGSQETQYF. The V call is TRBV9, the J call TRBJ2-5; 8 positions agree with TRBD1. The length of the CDR3 is 15 residues. From germline, CDR1 is SGDLS and CDR2 YYNGEE. The junction had 2 bases not matched to a gene; V was cut back by 0 bases and J by 1 base.

The J gene is TRBJ1-2, the V gene TRBV30, with D maybe TRBD1 (6 bases). This CDR3 contains 12 residues. CDR1 GTSNPN and CDR2 SVGIG come from the germline V gene (reference sequence). Trimming took off 2 bases at V and 6 bases at J, with 10 bases between the two ends. The CDR3 DNA sequence: TGTGCCTGGAGTTGGGGGGGCGATGGCTACACCTTC. It translates to CAWSWGGDGYTF.

This clone was seen only once. The chain is built from TRBV6-5 and TRBJ2-1; no clear D. Trimming left V 4 bases short and J 6 bases short, with 7 bases between. The CDR3 consists of 12 residues. Germline V lookup: CDR1 MNHEY, CDR2 SVGAGI. The CDR3 nucleotides are TGTGCCAGCAGTTCGTATAGCAATGAGCAGTTCTTC. It specifies CASSSYSNEQFF.

This clone was observed a few times. V is TRBV5-4 and J is TRBJ1-6; no definite D call. Germline V lookup: CDR1 SGHNT, CDR2 YYREEE (reference sequence). V was pared by 0 bases and J by 0 bases, with 4 bases between. The CDR3 is 15 residues long. The CDR3 here is CASSLESSYNSPLHF. CDR3 DNA: TGTGCCAGCAGCTTGGAGAGCTCCTATAATTCACCCCTCCACTTT.

The rearrangement joins TRBV19 to TRBJ2-3; 9 nucleotides agree with TRBD2. J gave up 7 bases and V 3 bases, and 8 bases lay outside the gene matches. Germline loops: CDR1 LNHDA, CDR2 SQIVND (reference sequence). CDR3 length: 15 amino acids. CDR3 nucleotide sequence: TGTGCCAGTAGTATTGGGCGGGAGGGCGCAAATACGCAGTATTTT. As protein: CASSIGREGANTQYF.

CDR3 sequence reads: CASSRQEEHTF. CDR3 nucleotide sequence: TGTGCCAGCAGCCGCCAGGAGGAGCACACCTTC. J is TRBJ1-2 and V is TRBV4-2; no reliable D call. Germline V gene data show CDR1 as LGHNA and CDR2 as YNFKEQ. V lost 4 bases, J lost 12 bases, and 12 bases lay in between. CDR3 length: 11 amino acids.

The CDR3 loop is CASSTRTGLAEITGELFF. CDR3 nucleotides: TGTGCCAGCAGTACCAGAACAGGACTAGCGGAGATCACCGGGGAGCTGTTTTTT. The chain employs TRBV4-2 and TRBJ2-2; 10 bases map to TRBD2. Germline V gives CDR1 LGHNA, CDR2 YNFKEQ. CDR3 length: 18 residues. V trimming: 6 bases; J trimming: 4 bases; junction bases outside the gene matches: 14.

This rearrangement joins TRBV6-5 to TRBJ1-2; TRBD1 matches at 8 bases. Germline loops: CDR1 MNHEY, CDR2 SVGAGI. CDR3 length: 13 amino acids. V trimming: 5 bases; J trimming: 6 bases; junction bases outside the gene matches: 5. This CDR3 is CASSQQGGDGYTF. The CDR3 coding sequence is TGTGCCAGCAGTCAACAGGGGGGCGATGGCTACACCTTC.